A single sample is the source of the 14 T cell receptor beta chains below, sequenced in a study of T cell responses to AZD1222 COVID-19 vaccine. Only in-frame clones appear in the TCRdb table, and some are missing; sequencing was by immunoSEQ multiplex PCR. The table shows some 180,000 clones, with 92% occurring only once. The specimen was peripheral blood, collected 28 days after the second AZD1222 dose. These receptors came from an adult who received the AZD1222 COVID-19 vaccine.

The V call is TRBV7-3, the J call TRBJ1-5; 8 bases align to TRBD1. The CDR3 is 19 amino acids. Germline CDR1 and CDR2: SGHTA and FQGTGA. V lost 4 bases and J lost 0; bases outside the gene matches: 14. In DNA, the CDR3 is TGTGCCAGCAGCTGCATAAAATGGGGACAGGAATGTAGCAATCAGCCCCAGCATTTT. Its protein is CASSCIKWGQECSNQPQHF. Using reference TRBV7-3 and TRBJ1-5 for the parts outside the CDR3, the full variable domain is GAGVSQTPSNKVTEKGKYVELRCDPISGHTALYWYRQSLGQGPEFLIYFQGTGAADDSGLPNDRFFAVRPEGSVSTLKIQRTERGDSAVYLCASSCIKWGQECSNQPQHFGDGTRLSIL.

Here the CDR3 DNA reads TGCAGCGTCGGGGAGACAGGGGGGGATCAGCCCCAGCATTTT. Protein sequence: CSVGETGGDQPQHF. The rearrangement joins TRBV29-1 to TRBJ1-5, with 9 bases matching TRBD1. Germline lookup yields CDR1 SQVTM and CDR2 ANQGSEA. CDR3 length equals 14 residues. V was pared by 6 bases and J by 5 bases, with 8 bases of the junction left unmatched.

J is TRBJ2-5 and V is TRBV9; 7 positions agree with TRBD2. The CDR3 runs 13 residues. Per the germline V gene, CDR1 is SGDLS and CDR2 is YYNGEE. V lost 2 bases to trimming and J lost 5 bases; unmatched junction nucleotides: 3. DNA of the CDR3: TGTGCCAGCAGCGTTAATAGCGGGGAGACCCAGTACTTC. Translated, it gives CASSVNSGETQYF.

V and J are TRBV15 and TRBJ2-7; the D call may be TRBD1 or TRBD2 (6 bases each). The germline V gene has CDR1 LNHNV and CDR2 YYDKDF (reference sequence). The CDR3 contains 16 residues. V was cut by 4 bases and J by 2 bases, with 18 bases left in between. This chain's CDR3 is CATSIGASGAPYEQYF. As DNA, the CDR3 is TGTGCCACCAGCATCGGGGCCTCGGGGGCCCCCTACGAGCAGTACTTC.

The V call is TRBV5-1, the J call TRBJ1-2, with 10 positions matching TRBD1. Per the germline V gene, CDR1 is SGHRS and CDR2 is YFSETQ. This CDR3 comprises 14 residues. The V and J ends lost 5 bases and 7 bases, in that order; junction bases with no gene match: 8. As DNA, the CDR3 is TGCGCCAGCAGGTCCGGGACAGGGGTCGGTGGCTACACCTTC. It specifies CASRSGTGVGGYTF.

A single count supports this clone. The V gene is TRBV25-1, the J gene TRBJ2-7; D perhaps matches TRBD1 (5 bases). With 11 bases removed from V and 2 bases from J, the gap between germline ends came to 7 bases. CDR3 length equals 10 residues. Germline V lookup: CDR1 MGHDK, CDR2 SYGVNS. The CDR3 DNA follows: TGTGCCGTAGGGGCCTACGAGCAGTACTTC. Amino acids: CAVGAYEQYF.

The CDR3, as DNA: TGTGCCAGCAGCTTAGACAGGGTCTACGAGCAGTACTTC. It translates to CASSLDRVYEQYF. The V gene is TRBV11-2, the J gene TRBJ2-7; D is perhaps TRBD1 (5 bases). Trimming took 0 bases from V and 3 from J, leaving 6 bases between them. Germline loops: CDR1 SGHAT, CDR2 FQNNGV. The CDR3 covers 13 residues.

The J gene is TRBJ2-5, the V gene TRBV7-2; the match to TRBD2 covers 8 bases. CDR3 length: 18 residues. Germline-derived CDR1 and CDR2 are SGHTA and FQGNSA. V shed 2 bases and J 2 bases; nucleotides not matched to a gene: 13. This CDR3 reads CASSLLLSGSPQQETQYF. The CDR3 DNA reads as TGTGCCAGCAGCTTATTGTTGAGCGGGAGTCCCCAACAAGAGACCCAGTACTTC.

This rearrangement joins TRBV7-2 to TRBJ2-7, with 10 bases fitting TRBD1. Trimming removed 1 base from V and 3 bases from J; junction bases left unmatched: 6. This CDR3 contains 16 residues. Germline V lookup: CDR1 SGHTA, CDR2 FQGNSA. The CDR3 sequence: CASSLGAWTGGYEQYF. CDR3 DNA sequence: TGTGCCAGCAGCTTAGGGGCCTGGACAGGGGGCTACGAGCAGTACTTC.

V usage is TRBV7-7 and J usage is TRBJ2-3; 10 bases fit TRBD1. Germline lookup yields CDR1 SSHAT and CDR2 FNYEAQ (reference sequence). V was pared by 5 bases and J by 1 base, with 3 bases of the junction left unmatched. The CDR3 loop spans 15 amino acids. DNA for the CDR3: TGTGCCAGCAGCGCCGGGACAGGGGGCACAGATACGCAGTATTTT. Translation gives CASSAGTGGTDTQYF.

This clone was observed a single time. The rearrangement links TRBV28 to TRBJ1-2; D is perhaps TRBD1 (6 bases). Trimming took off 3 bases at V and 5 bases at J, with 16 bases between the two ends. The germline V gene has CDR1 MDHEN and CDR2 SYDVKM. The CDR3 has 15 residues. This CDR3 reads CASSFVGGAGYGYTF. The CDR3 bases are TGTGCCAGCAGTTTTGTGGGGGGCGCAGGGTATGGCTACACCTTC.

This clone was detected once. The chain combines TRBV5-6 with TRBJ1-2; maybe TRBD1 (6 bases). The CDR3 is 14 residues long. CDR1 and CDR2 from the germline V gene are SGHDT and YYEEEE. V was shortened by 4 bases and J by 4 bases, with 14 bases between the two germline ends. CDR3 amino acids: CASSPASGAYGYTF. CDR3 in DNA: TGTGCCAGCAGCCCAGCGTCAGGGGCCTATGGCTACACCTTC. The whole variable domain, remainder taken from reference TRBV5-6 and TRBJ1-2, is DAGVTQSPTHLIKTRGQQVTLRCSPKSGHDTVSWYQQALGQGPQFIFQYYEEEERQRGNFPDRFSGHQFPNYSSELNVNALLLGDSALYLCASSPASGAYGYTFGSGTRLTVV.

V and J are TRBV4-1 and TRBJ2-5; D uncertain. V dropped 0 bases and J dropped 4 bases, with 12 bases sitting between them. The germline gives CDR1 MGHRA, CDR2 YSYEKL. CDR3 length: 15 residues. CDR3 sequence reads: CASSQDHGEAETQYF. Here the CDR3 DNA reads TGCGCCAGCAGCCAAGATCATGGGGAAGCAGAGACCCAGTACTTC.

CDR3 region: CASSIGSAEGETQYF. The CDR3 DNA reads as TGTGCCAGTAGTATAGGTAGCGCCGAGGGAGAGACCCAGTACTTC. The rearrangement uses TRBV19 and TRBJ2-5, with D possibly TRBD2 on 5 matching bases. V was trimmed by 1 base and J by 4 bases, leaving 13 bases between them. Looked up from germline, CDR1 is LNHDA and CDR2 is SQIVND (reference sequence). The CDR3 runs 15 residues. The full variable domain, rest sourced from reference TRBV19 and TRBJ2-5, is DGGITQSPKYLFRKEGQNVTLSCEQNLNHDAMYWYRQDPGQGLRLIYYSQIVNDFQKGDIAEGYSVSREKKESFPLTVTSAQKNPTAFYLCASSIGSAEGETQYFGPGTRLLVL.